The 17 T cell receptor beta chains in this list originate from one sample, sequenced in a study of cytomegalovirus exposure and HLA in healthy donors (dated by TCRdb to about 2017). Libraries were made using the immunoSEQ multiplex PCR assay. Sourced from immuneACCESS, this table was stored by TCRdb with only in-frame sequences that have V and J called. A share of the clones is absent; for the studies checked, an unresolved V gene accounts for under half, and the remainder has no known explanation. The sample has some 68,000 clones on record, roughly 95% of them singletons. Under 2.5% of the sample rests with the top ten. Material: PBMCs. The source of these receptors is a man in his late teens or twenties in good health and CMV-seronegative.

The rearrangement links TRBV27 to TRBJ1-1; 10 positions agree with TRBD1. The CDR3 extends over 13 amino acids. CDR1 and CDR2 from the germline V gene are MNHEY and SMNVEV (reference sequence). Trimming cost V 5 bases and J 10 bases; bases outside gene matches: 7. In DNA form, the CDR3 reads TGTGCCAGCAGTCCGACGGGACAGGGGCGAGCTTTCTTT. Residues: CASSPTGQGRAFF.

V gene TRBV2 combines with J gene TRBJ1-1; the D gene is possibly TRBD1 (6 bases). Germline V CDR1 and CDR2: SNHLY, FYNNEI. This CDR3 is built from 14 residues. Trimming shortened V by 1 base and J by 4 bases, and 10 bases separated the two germline ends. CDR3 region: CASSEEGETTEAFF. The CDR3 coding sequence is TGTGCCAGCAGTGAAGAGGGGGAGACCACTGAAGCTTTCTTT.

CDR3 sequence: CASSPQDSNEQFF. For the CDR3, the DNA is TGTGCCAGCTCACCACAGGACAGCAATGAGCAGTTCTTC. This sequence joins TRBV18 and TRBJ2-1, with D tentatively TRBD1 (6 bases). The V gene lost 1 base and the J gene lost 6 bases, with 7 bases spanning the gap. CDR1 is KGHSH, CDR2 LQKENI, per germline. This CDR3 comprises 13 residues.

This rearrangement joins TRBV5-4 to TRBJ2-7; perhaps TRBD2 as D (6 bases). The CDR3 runs to 13 residues. The ends were cut back, 5 bases at V and 0 bases at J, with 9 bases in the middle. Germline CDR1 reads SGHNT; CDR2 reads YYREEE (reference sequence). The CDR3 protein is CASRTGGSYEQYF. The CDR3, as DNA: TGTGCCAGCAGAACCGGGGGCTCCTACGAGCAGTACTTC.

The chain uses TRBV5-1 and TRBJ1-2, with 8 bases lining up with TRBD1. Trimming took 4 bases from V and 3 from J; bases not matched to a gene: 8. The CDR3 runs 15 residues. The germline CDR1 and CDR2 sequences are SGHRS and YFSETQ. The CDR3: CASSDGTGGDYGYTF. The CDR3 DNA sequence: TGCGCCAGCAGCGACGGGACAGGAGGAGACTATGGCTACACCTTC.

This clone was seen just once. The chain employs TRBV7-9 and TRBJ1-2; 9 bases agree with TRBD1. Germline V lookup: CDR1 SEHNR, CDR2 FQNEAQ (reference sequence). V was pared by 4 bases and J by 4 bases, with 7 bases of the junction left unmatched. This CDR3 contains 15 residues. The CDR3 protein is CASSSRTGETYGYTF. The CDR3 DNA reads TGTGCCAGCAGCTCTAGGACAGGGGAAACCTATGGCTACACCTTC. Using reference TRBV7-9 and TRBJ1-2 for the parts outside the CDR3, the full variable domain is DTGVSQNPRHKITKRGQNVTFRCDPISEHNRLYWYRQTLGQGPEFLTYFQNEAQLEKSRLLSDRFSAERPKGSFSTLEIQRTEQGDSAMYLCASSSRTGETYGYTFGSGTRLTVV.

The rearrangement links TRBV18 to TRBJ1-1; 7 positions match TRBD1. The CDR3 covers 13 residues. Losses at the gene ends were 2 bases for V and 8 bases for J; bases not matched to a gene: 5. Looked up from germline, CDR1 is KGHSH and CDR2 is LQKENI. This CDR3 is CASSPNTGDEAFF. In DNA form, the CDR3 reads TGTGCCAGCTCACCAAACACAGGGGACGAAGCTTTCTTT. Combining the CDR3 with reference TRBV18 and TRBJ1-1 gives the whole variable domain NAGVMQNPRHLVRRRGQEARLRCSPMKGHSHVYWYRQLPEEGLKFMVYLQKENIIDESGMPKERFSAEFPKEGPSILRIQQVVRGDSAAYFCASSPNTGDEAFFGQGTRLTVV.

This rearrangement joins TRBV19 to TRBJ2-3; a weak D match, TRBD1 (6 bases). The CDR3 contains 16 residues. Trimming took off 2 bases at V and 0 bases at J, with 12 bases between the two ends. Germline CDR1 reads LNHDA; CDR2 reads SQIVND (reference sequence). CDR3 bases: TGTGCCAGTAGTATATTGGGGGCCCGTAGCACAGATACGCAGTATTTT. Its translation is CASSILGARSTDTQYF.

The rearrangement links TRBV6-6 to TRBJ2-7; D is possibly TRBD2 (5 bases). Germline assignment: CDR1 MNHNY and CDR2 SVGAGI (reference sequence). The CDR3 has 15 amino acids. Trimming stripped 5 bases from V and 3 bases from J, with 17 bases between. CDR3 sequence reads: CASSHFTSGSYEQYF. CDR3 DNA: TGTGCCAGCAGTCACTTTACGTCGGGGAGCTACGAGCAGTACTTC.

The gene calls are TRBV6-5 and TRBJ2-1, with TRBD1 matching 9 bases. V dropped 6 bases and J dropped 3; count of bases not matched to a gene: 6. The CDR3 consists of 15 residues. Germline V gene lookup returns CDR1 MNHEY and CDR2 SVGAGI. Here the CDR3 reads CASSSRGQGYNEQFF. Here the CDR3 DNA reads TGTGCCAGCAGCTCTCGGGGACAGGGCTACAATGAGCAGTTCTTC.

The J gene is TRBJ1-1, the V gene TRBV11-2; 8 bases agree with TRBD1. Trimming at V came to 4 bases and at J to 5 bases, leaving 6 bases not matched to a gene. Germline lookup yields CDR1 SGHAT and CDR2 FQNNGV. This CDR3 is 14 amino acids long. CDR3 loop: CASSSTGASTEAFF. The CDR3 nucleotides are TGTGCCAGCAGCTCGACAGGGGCCAGTACTGAAGCTTTCTTT.

This clone was counted once. Germline and junction disagree at one end, which may indicate a read error. The CDR3 protein is CATSGDRLRNTEAFF. DNA for the CDR3: TGTGCCACCAGCGGAGACCGGTTAAGGAACACTGAAGCTTTCTTT. This chain uses TRBV15 with TRBJ1-1, with unresolved D. Per germline, CDR1 LNHNV and CDR2 YYDKDF (reference sequence). The CDR3 spans 15 residues. Based on the CDR3 plus reference TRBV15 and TRBJ1-1, the full variable domain is DAMVIQNPRYQVTQFGKPVTLSCSQTLNHNVMYWYQQKSSQAPKLLFHYYDKDFNNEADTPDNFQSRRPNTSFCFLDIRSPGLGDTAMYLCATSGDRLRNTEAFFGQGTRLTVV.

This clone was picked up one time. The V and J genes are TRBV6-5 and TRBJ1-1, with 7 bases aligning to TRBD1. The trim removed 2 bases at V and 4 bases at J, leaving 4 bases unmatched. The germline V gene has CDR1 MNHEY and CDR2 SVGAGI. The CDR3 spans 14 residues. The CDR3 here is CASSYDPGGTEAFF. The CDR3 DNA reads TGTGCCAGCAGTTACGATCCAGGGGGCACTGAAGCTTTCTTT.

The rearrangement joins TRBV4-1 to TRBJ1-2; 8 bases map to TRBD1. The CDR3 has 15 residues. V trimming: 2 bases; J trimming: 5 bases; junction bases outside the gene matches: 7. Looked up from germline, CDR1 is MGHRA and CDR2 is YSYEKL. The CDR3, as DNA: TGCGCCAGCAGCCAACCGACAGGGGATGGTTATGGCTACACCTTC. It encodes CASSQPTGDGYGYTF.

The chain uses TRBV6-1 and TRBJ2-7; D is possibly TRBD2 (5 bases). Trimming cost V 5 bases and J 0 bases, with 8 bases left between them. CDR3 size: 13 residues. Germline V CDR1 and CDR2: MNHNS, SASEGT. CDR3 DNA: TGTGCCAGCAGTCAGGACTTCTCCTACGAGCAGTACTTC. It specifies CASSQDFSYEQYF.

The sample holds one count of this clone. The rearrangement joins TRBV9 to TRBJ2-5; 7 bases fit TRBD1. V lost 0 bases, J lost 5 bases, and 4 bases stayed unmatched. Per the germline V gene, CDR1 is SGDLS and CDR2 is YYNGEE. The CDR3 extends over 14 amino acids. The CDR3 DNA follows: TGTGCCAGCAGCGTAGGCCAGGGGGAGGAGACCCAGTACTTC. As protein: CASSVGQGEETQYF.

This rearrangement joins TRBV11-3 to TRBJ1-3; D may be TRBD1 (5 bases). CDR3 length: 16 residues. V was trimmed by 5 bases and J by 4 bases, leaving 18 bases between them. Germline lookup yields CDR1 SGHNT and CDR2 YENEEA. CDR3 protein: CASSPGRRVLGNTIYF. CDR3 DNA: TGTGCCAGCAGCCCCGGGCGCAGGGTGCTCGGAAACACCATATATTTT. The full variable domain, its missing parts supplied by reference TRBV11-3 and TRBJ1-3, is EAGVVQSPRYKIIEKKQPVAFWCNPISGHNTLYWYLQNLGQGPELLIRYENEEAVDDSQLPKDRFSAERLKGVDSTLKIQPAELGDSAVYLCASSPGRRVLGNTIYFGEGSWLTVV.